This T cell receptor (beta chain) was identified during a study of blood T cell repertoires in COVID-19. The CDR3 is 17 amino acids. V was pared by 7 bases and J by 2 bases, with 9 bases of the junction left unmatched. Germline V lookup: CDR1 LNHDA, CDR2 SQIVND (reference sequence). Data came from immunoSEQ multiplex PCR; TCRdb stores just in-frame clones and leaves some out. The data contain about 43,000 clones, about 80% of them singletons. Material for sequencing was peripheral blood. This sequence joins TRBV19 and TRBJ2-6, with 9 bases matching TRBD1. The sequence derives from an older woman with acute or convalescent COVID-19. CDR3 in amino acids: CASIPGTGRAGANVLTF. The CDR3 nucleotides are TGTGCCAGTATTCCCGGGACAGGGAGGGCTGGGGCCAACGTCCTGACTTTC.